These 15 T cell receptor beta chains were all obtained from the same sample, sequenced in a study of shared clonotypes between healthy human individuals. Sequenced by immunoSEQ multiplex PCR; TCRdb stores in-frame clones only, minus some. The sample contains around 940,000 clones, over 60% of which appear only once. Sequenced sample: memory CD4+ T cells sorted from blood. Subset in this sample: CD45RA-negative fraction. These receptors came from a young man in good health.

The chain uses TRBV27 and TRBJ1-2, with 7 bases aligning to TRBD1. The junction had 7 bases not matched to a gene; V was cut back by 6 bases and J by 6 bases. The length of the CDR3 is 13 residues. CDR1 and CDR2 (germline): MNHEY, SMNVEV (reference sequence). The CDR3 coding sequence is TGTGCCAGCAGAGTAGGGACAGCCCATGGCTACACCTTC. It codes for CASRVGTAHGYTF.

This clone was recorded only once. The V gene is TRBV29-1, the J gene TRBJ1-2, with D unresolved. V lost 5 bases to trimming and J lost 6 bases, with 25 bases between them. Germline CDR1 and CDR2: SQVTM and ANQGSEA. The CDR3 spans 16 residues. The CDR3 sequence: CSVYMGSAERSHGYTF. DNA of the CDR3: TGCAGCGTTTATATGGGGTCGGCAGAGAGAAGCCATGGCTACACCTTC.

The chain recombines TRBV19 with TRBJ2-1, with a possible D match to TRBD2 (5 bases). The CDR3 sequence is 12 residues long. CDR1 is LNHDA, CDR2 SQIVND, per germline (reference sequence). V gave up 7 bases and J gave up 4 bases, with 8 bases separating them. DNA of the CDR3: TGTGCCAGTAAACGCGGGTACAATGAGCAGTTCTTC. The encoded protein is CASKRGYNEQFF.

The chain recombines TRBV5-6 with TRBJ1-6; D may be TRBD1 (6 bases). Trimming took off 2 bases at V and 5 bases at J, with 11 bases between the two ends. Germline CDR1 is SGHDT and CDR2 is YYEEEE. The CDR3 contains 15 residues. CDR3 in DNA: TGTGCCAGCAGCTTACAGGGCAAGGATAATTCACCCCTCCACTTT. As protein: CASSLQGKDNSPLHF.

In its sample, this clone was seen once. The genes are TRBV6-5 and TRBJ1-5; possible D gene TRBD1, 6 bases. CDR1 is MNHEY, CDR2 SVGAGI, per germline. The V and J ends lost 5 bases and 4 bases respectively, with 15 bases between them. CDR3 length equals 15 residues. The CDR3 spells CASSKGGGGNQPQHF. CDR3 sequence (DNA): TGTGCCAGCAGTAAGGGGGGTGGAGGAAATCAGCCCCAGCATTTT.

This clone was seen a handful of times. This chain links TRBV6-5 with TRBJ2-7; 7 bases fit TRBD1. The germline gives CDR1 MNHEY, CDR2 SVGAGI. The J segment lost 8 bases and the V segment lost 5 bases, leaving 3 bases of the junction unmatched. This CDR3 region has 11 residues. CDR3 DNA: TGTGCCAGCAGTCAACAGGGGAAGCAGTACTTC. As protein: CASSQQGKQYF.

The chain carries TRBV4-2 and TRBJ2-5, with TRBD2 matching over 11 bases. V was pared by 0 bases and J by 2 bases, with 5 bases of the junction left unmatched. Germline assignment: CDR1 LGHNA and CDR2 YNFKEQ. The CDR3 length is 17 residues. CDR3 residues: CASSQDPSGGIQETQYF. CDR3 DNA: TGTGCCAGCAGCCAAGACCCTAGCGGGGGGATTCAAGAGACCCAGTACTTC.

The chain has TRBV5-6 and TRBJ1-2; no definite D call. The V end was cut by 0 bases, the J end by 6 bases, with 9 bases between. Looked up from germline, CDR1 is SGHDT and CDR2 is YYEEEE. The CDR3 loop spans 13 amino acids. The CDR3 region has the DNA TGTGCCAGCAGCTTGGAGGAACAGAATGGCTACACCTTC. As protein: CASSLEEQNGYTF.

The chain carries TRBV6-6 and TRBJ1-6; TRBD1 aligns across 12 bases. This CDR3 spans 15 amino acids. Per the germline V gene, CDR1 is MNHNY and CDR2 is SVGAGI (reference sequence). Trimming removed 5 bases from V and 10 bases from J; junction bases left unmatched: 6. The CDR3 DNA reads as TGTGCCAGCAGTGGGGGGACAGGGGGCGAGTCACCCCTCCACTTT. Translated, it gives CASSGGTGGESPLHF.

V usage is TRBV29-1 and J usage is TRBJ2-3; tentatively, D is TRBD1 (5 bases). The CDR3 extends over 14 amino acids. With 5 bases removed from V and 0 bases from J, the gap between germline ends came to 12 bases. Germline loops: CDR1 SQVTM, CDR2 ANQGSEA. Written as DNA, the CDR3 is TGCAGCGTTCGCAGGGAACTGAGCACAGATACGCAGTATTTT. Its protein product is CSVRRELSTDTQYF.

This chain connects TRBV6-6 to TRBJ2-1; unclear D gene. Germline V gene data show CDR1 as MNHNY and CDR2 as SVGAGI (reference sequence). This CDR3 spans 13 amino acids. Trimming shortened V by 3 bases and J by 4 bases, and 7 bases separated the two germline ends. The DNA for the CDR3 is TGTGCCAGCAGTTATAAGGTTTACAATGAGCAGTTCTTC. It codes for CASSYKVYNEQFF.

V is TRBV15 and J is TRBJ1-5, with TRBD1 identical over 8 bases. This CDR3 comprises 16 residues. Losses at the gene ends were 0 bases for V and 10 bases for J; bases not matched to a gene: 11. CDR1 is LNHNV and CDR2 is YYDKDF in the germline V gene (reference sequence). CDR3 DNA sequence: TGTGCCACCAGCAGAGACTATTCCGGGACAGGAAGCCCCCAGCATTTT. Its translation: CATSRDYSGTGSPQHF.

The chain combines TRBV6-5 with TRBJ2-5; the match to TRBD2 covers 8 bases. The end of the DNA fits TRBJ2-7 better, so the J call may be wrong. Germline CDR1 reads MNHEY; CDR2 reads SVGAGI. The CDR3 runs to 15 residues. The CDR3 coding sequence is TGTGCCAGCAGTGCCGGACCGGGACTAGAGTACGAGCAGTACTTC. It codes for CASSAGPGLEYEQYF.

This chain connects TRBV7-9 to TRBJ2-7; 16 nucleotides line up with TRBD2. The CDR3 runs to 16 residues. CDR1 is SEHNR, CDR2 FQNEAQ, per germline (reference sequence). The ends lost 4 bases at V and 7 bases at J; junction bases unmatched: 7. This chain's CDR3 is CASSSGLAGGLGEQYF. CDR3 nucleotide sequence: TGTGCCAGCAGCTCGGGACTAGCGGGAGGGCTGGGGGAGCAGTACTTC.

This chain connects TRBV4-1 to TRBJ2-3; D is unclear. The CDR3 sequence is 16 residues long. With 1 base removed from V and 5 bases from J, the gap between germline ends came to 16 bases. Germline CDR1 MGHRA, CDR2 YSYEKL. The CDR3 loop reads CASSQALLNWIDTQYF. In DNA form, the CDR3 reads TGCGCCAGCAGCCAAGCGCTATTGAATTGGATAGATACGCAGTATTTT.